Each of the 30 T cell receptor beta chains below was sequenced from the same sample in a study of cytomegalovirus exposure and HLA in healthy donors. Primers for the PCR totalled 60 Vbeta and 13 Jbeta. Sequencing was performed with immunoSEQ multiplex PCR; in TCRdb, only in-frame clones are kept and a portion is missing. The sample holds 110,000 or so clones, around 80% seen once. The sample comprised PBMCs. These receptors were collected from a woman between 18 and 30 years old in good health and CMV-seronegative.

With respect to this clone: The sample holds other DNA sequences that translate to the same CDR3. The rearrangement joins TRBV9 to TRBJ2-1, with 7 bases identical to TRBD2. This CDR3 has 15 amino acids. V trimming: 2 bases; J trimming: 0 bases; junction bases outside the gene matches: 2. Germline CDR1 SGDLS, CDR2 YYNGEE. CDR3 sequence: CASSVGGGSYNEQFF. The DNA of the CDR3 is TGTGCCAGCAGCGTGGGCGGGGGCTCCTACAATGAGCAGTTCTTC.

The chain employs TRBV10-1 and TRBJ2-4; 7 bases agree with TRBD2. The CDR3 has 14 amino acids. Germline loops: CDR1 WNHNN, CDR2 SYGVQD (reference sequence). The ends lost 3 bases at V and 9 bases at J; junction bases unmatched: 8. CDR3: CASSDSSGGGIQYF. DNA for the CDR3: TGCGCCAGCAGTGACTCTAGCGGTGGGGGCATTCAGTACTTC.

CDR3 nucleotide sequence: TGTGCCAGCAGCCCTCTCCGGGACAGCAAGGTTGATCTAGCCAAAAACATTCAGTACTTC. Protein product: CASSPLRDSKVDLAKNIQYF. The chain couples TRBV4-2 to TRBJ2-4; 7 bases match TRBD1. Germline V gene lookup returns CDR1 LGHNA and CDR2 YNFKEQ. This CDR3 has 20 amino acids. The V and J ends lost 4 bases and 0 bases, in that order; junction bases with no gene match: 18.

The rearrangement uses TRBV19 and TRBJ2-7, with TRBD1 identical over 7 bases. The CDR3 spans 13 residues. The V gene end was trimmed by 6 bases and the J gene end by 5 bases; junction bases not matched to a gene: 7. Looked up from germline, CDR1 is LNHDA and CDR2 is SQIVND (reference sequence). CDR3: CASSFSGQDEQYF. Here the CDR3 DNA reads TGTGCCAGTAGCTTTTCCGGACAGGACGAGCAGTACTTC. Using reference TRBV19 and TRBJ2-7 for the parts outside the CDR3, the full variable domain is DGGITQSPKYLFRKEGQNVTLSCEQNLNHDAMYWYRQDPGQGLRLIYYSQIVNDFQKGDIAEGYSVSREKKESFPLTVTSAQKNPTAFYLCASSFSGQDEQYFGPGTRLTVT.

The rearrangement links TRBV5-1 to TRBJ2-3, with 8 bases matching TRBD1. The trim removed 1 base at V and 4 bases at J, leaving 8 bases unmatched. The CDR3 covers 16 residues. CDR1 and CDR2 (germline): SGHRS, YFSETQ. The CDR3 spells CASSLPGQATPDTQYF. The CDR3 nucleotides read TGCGCCAGCAGCTTGCCGGGACAGGCGACCCCAGATACGCAGTATTTT.

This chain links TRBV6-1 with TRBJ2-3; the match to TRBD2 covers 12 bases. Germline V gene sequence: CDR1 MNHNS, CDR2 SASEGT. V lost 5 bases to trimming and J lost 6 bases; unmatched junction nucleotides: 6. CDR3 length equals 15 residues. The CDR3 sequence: CASSILAGGGDTQYF. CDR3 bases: TGTGCCAGCAGTATACTAGCGGGAGGCGGCGATACGCAGTATTTT.

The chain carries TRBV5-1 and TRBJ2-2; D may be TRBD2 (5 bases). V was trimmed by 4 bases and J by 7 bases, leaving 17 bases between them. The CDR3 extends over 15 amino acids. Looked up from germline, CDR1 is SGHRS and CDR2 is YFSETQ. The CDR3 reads CASSPPRGPIGELFF. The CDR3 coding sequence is TGCGCCAGCAGCCCACCGAGAGGGCCGATCGGGGAGCTGTTTTTT.

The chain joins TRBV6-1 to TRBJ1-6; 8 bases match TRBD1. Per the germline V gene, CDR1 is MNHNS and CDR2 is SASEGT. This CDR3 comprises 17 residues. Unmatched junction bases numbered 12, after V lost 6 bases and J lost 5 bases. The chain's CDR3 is CASRERPDRDDNSPLHF. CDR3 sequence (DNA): TGTGCCAGCAGGGAAAGACCGGACAGGGACGATAATTCACCCCTCCACTTT.

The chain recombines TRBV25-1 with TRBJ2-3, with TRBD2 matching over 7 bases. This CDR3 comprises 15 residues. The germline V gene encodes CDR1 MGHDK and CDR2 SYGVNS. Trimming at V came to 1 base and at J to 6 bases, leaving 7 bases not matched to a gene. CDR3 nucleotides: TGTGCCAGCAGTGAATTCGCGGGAGTGGCTGATACGCAGTATTTT. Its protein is CASSEFAGVADTQYF.

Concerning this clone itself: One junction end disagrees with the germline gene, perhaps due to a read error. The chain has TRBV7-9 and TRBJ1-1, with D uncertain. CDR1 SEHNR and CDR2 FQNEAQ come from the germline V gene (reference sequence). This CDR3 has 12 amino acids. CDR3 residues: CSSSLGRERAFF. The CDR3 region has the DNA TGTTCCAGCAGCTTAGGGCGGGAGAGAGCTTTCTTT. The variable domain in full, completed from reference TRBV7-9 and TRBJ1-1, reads DTGVSQNPRHKITKRGQNVTFRCDPISEHNRLYWYRQTLGQGPEFLTYFQNEAQLEKSRLLSDRFSAERPKGSFSTLEIQRTEQGDSAMYLCSSSLGRERAFFGQGTRLTVV.

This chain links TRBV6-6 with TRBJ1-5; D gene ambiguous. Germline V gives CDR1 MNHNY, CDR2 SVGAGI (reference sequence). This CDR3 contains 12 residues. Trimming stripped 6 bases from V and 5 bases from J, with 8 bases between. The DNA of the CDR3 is TGTGCCAGCAGCCTAACAGATCAGCCCCAGCATTTT. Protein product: CASSLTDQPQHF.

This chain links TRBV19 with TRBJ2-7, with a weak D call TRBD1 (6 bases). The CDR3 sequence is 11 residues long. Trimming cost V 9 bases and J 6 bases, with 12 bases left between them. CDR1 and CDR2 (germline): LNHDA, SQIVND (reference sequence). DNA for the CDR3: TGTGCCAGCGGCAGGGGTGTCGAGCAGTACTTC. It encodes CASGRGVEQYF.

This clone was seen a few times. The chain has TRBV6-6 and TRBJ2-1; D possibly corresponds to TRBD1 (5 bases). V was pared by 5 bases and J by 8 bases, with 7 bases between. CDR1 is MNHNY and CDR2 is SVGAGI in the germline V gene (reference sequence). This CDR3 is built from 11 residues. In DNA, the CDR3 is TGTGCCAGCAGTCCCAGGGATGAGCAGTTCTTC. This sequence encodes CASSPRDEQFF.

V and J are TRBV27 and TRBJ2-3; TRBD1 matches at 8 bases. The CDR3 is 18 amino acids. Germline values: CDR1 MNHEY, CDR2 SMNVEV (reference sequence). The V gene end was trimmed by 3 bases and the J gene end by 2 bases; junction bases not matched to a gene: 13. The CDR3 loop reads CASSFRTRGPKSTDTQYF. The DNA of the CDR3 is TGTGCCAGCAGTTTCCGGACCAGGGGGCCTAAATCCACAGATACGCAGTATTTT.

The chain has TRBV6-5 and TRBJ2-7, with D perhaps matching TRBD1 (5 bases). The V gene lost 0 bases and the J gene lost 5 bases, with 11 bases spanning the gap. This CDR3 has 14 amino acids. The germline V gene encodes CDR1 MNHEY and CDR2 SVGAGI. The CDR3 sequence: CASSYSNRKNEQYF. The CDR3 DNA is TGTGCCAGCAGTTACTCTAACAGGAAAAACGAGCAGTACTTC.

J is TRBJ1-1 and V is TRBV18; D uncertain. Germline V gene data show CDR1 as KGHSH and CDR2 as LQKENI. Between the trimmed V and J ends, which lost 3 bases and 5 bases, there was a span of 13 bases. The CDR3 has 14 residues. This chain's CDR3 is CASSPSLLGTEAFF. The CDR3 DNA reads TGTGCCAGCTCACCTTCTCTGCTCGGGACTGAAGCTTTCTTT.

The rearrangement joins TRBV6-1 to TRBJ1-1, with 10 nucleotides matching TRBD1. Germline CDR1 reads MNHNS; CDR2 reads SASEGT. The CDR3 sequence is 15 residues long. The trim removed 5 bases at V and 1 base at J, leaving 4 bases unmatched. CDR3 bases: TGTGCCAGCAGTCCGGGACAGGGGTCGAACACTGAAGCTTTCTTT. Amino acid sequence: CASSPGQGSNTEAFF.

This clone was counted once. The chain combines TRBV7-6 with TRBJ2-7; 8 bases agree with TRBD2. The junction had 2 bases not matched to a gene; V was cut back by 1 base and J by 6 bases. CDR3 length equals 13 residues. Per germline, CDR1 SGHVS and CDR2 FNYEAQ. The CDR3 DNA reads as TGTGCCAGCAGCTTAGTGCGGGGGGCCGAGCAGTACTTC. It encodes CASSLVRGAEQYF.

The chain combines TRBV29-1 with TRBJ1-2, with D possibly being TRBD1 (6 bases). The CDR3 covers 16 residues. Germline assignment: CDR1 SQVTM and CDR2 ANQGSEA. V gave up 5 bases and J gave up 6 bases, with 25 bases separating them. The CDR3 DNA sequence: TGCAGCGTTTCACTCGGGACATATTCAATAAGGCATGGCTACACCTTC. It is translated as CSVSLGTYSIRHGYTF.

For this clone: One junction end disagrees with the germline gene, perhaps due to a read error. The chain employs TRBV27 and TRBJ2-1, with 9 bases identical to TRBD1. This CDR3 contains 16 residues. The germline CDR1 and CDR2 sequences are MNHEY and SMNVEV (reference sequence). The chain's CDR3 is CASGLSYTGGLDEQFF. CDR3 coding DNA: TGTGCCAGCGGTTTATCGTATACAGGGGGCTTGGACGAGCAGTTCTTC.

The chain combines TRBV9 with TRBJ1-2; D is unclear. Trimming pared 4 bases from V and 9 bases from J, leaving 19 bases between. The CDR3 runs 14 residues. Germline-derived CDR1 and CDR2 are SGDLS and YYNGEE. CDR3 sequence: CASSPLPSIRSYTF. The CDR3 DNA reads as TGTGCCAGCAGCCCCCTCCCAAGTATCAGAAGCTACACCTTC.

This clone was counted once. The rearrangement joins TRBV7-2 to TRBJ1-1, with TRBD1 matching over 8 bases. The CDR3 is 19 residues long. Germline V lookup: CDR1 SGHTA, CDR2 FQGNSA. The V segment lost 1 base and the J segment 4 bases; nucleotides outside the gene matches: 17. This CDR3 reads CASSLGPGQGTIAGTEAFF. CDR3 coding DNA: TGTGCCAGCAGCTTAGGGCCCGGACAGGGAACTATAGCCGGCACTGAAGCTTTCTTT. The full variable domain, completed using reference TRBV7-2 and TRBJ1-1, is GAGVSQSPSNKVTEKGKDVELRCDPISGHTALYWYRQSLGQGLEFLIYFQGNSAPDKSGLPSDRFSAERTGGSVSTLTIQRTQQEDSAVYLCASSLGPGQGTIAGTEAFFGQGTRLTVV.

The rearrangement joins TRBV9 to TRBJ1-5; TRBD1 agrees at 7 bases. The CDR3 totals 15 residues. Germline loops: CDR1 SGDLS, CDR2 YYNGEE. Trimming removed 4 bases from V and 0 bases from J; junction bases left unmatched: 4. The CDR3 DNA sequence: TGTGCCAGCAGCTCGGGACAGCTTAGCAATCAGCCCCAGCATTTT. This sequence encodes CASSSGQLSNQPQHF.

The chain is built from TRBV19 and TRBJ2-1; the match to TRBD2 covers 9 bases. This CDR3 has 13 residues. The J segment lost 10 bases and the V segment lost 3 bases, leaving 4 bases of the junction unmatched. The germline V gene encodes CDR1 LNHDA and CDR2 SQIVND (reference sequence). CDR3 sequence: CASSIRTSEEQFF. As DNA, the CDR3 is TGTGCCAGTAGTATCAGGACTAGCGAGGAGCAGTTCTTC.

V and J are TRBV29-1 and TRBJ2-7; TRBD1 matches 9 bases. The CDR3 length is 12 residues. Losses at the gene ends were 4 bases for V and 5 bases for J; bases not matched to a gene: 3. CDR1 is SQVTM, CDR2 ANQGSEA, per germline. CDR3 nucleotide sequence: TGCAGCGTTGGCCGGGACAGGGACGAGCAGTACTTC. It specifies CSVGRDRDEQYF.

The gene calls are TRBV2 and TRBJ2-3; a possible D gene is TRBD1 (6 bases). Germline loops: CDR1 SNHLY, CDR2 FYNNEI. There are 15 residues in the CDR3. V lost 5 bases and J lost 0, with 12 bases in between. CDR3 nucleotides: TGTGCCAGCAGTTTAGGGGGTTCTAGCACAGATACGCAGTATTTT. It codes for CASSLGGSSTDTQYF.

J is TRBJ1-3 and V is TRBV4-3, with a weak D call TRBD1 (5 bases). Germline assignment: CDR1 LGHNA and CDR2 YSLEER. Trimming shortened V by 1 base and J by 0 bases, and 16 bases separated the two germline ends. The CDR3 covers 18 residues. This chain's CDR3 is CASSQAAGLPLSGNTIYF. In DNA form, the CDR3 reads TGCGCCAGCAGCCAAGCGGCAGGGTTGCCTCTCTCTGGAAACACCATATATTTT.

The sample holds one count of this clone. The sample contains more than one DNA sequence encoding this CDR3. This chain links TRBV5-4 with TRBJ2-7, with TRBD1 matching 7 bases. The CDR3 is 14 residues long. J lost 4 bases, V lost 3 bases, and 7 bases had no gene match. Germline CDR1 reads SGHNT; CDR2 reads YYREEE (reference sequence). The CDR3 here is CASSWGTEQYEQYF. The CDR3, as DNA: TGTGCCAGCAGCTGGGGGACAGAGCAGTACGAGCAGTACTTC. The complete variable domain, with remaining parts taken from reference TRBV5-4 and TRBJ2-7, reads ETGVTQSPTHLIKTRGQQVTLRCSSQSGHNTVSWYQQALGQGPQFIFQYYREEENGRGNFPPRFSGLQFPNYSSELNVNALELDDSALYLCASSWGTEQYEQYFGPGTRLTVT.

The CDR3 sequence: CASSLGGQTSSYNEQFF. Here the CDR3 DNA reads TGCGCCAGCAGCTTGGGGGGACAGACAAGCTCCTACAATGAGCAGTTCTTC. This chain joins TRBV5-1 and TRBJ2-1; 7 bases align to TRBD1. The CDR3 totals 17 residues. The germline gives CDR1 SGHRS, CDR2 YFSETQ. The V and J ends lost 0 bases and 0 bases, in that order; junction bases with no gene match: 6. The variable domain in full, completed from reference TRBV5-1 and TRBJ2-1, reads KAGVTQTPRYLIKTRGQQVTLSCSPISGHRSVSWYQQTPGQGLQFLFEYFSETQRNKGNFPGRFSGRQFSNSRSEMNVSTLELGDSALYLCASSLGGQTSSYNEQFFGPGTRLTVL.

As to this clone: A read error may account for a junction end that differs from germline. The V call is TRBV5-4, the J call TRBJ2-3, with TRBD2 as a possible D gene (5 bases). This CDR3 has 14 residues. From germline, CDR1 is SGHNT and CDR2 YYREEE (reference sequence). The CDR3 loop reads CASSPLPSKDTQYF. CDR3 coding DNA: TGTGCCAGCAGCCCATTGCCTAGCAAAGATACGCAGTATTTT.